This T cell receptor beta chain was observed in a study of OX40 agonist ivuxolimab in advanced cancers. About the research overall: Past anti-PD-1, anti-PD-L1 or anti-CTLA-4 therapy was accepted, and approximately 37% had received some.

Assay used: immunoSEQ multiplex PCR; TCRdb lists only in-frame clones, some missing. The repertoire holds approximately 22,000 clones, with 65% to 90% as singletons. The study's findings and limits: At 0.1 to 3.0 mg/kg and by week 6, clonal expansion occurred in CD4+ and CD8+ blood T cells. Normalized T-cell clonal expansion was also low in a subset of nonresponders.

This clone was seen more than once but under ten times. Its matching antigen is unknown. V lost 3 bases and J lost 10, with 10 bases in between. CDR3 length: 12 amino acids. Germline V gene data show CDR1 as SGHVS and CDR2 as FNYEAQ. Sequenced here: CD4+ or CD8+ T cells sorted from blood, sampled in a trial of the OX40 agonist ivuxolimab. The receptor was derived from an adult with an advanced solid tumor such as melanoma, head and neck, liver or kidney cancer. The chain uses TRBV7-6 and TRBJ2-1; D call uncertain. CDR3 sequence (DNA): TGTGCCAGCAGCTTCGAGGTGGGGGAGCAGTTCTTC. Residues: CASSFEVGEQFF.